Listed below are T cell receptor beta chains from one sample, sequenced in a study of vaccination effects on CD4 cells after COVID-19. Antigens of these TCRs are unknown. The data were produced by immunoSEQ multiplex PCR, yet TCRdb's version contains in-frame clones alone and is incomplete. The table has under 40,000 clones, around 80% seen once. The source was CD4+ T cells from PBMCs cultured without peptide, collected after COVID-19 vaccination. These TCRs come from a human donor who had a prior SARS-CoV-2 infection. CDR3s include the opening cysteine and the closing phenylalanine or tryptophan. The D gene is left open where the match is weak. Size is stated for part of the rows, as once, few or many counts, or as a class when the clone is expanded.

>TRBV18|.|TRBJ2-3|.
CASSPYSDTQYF
TGTGCCAGCTCCCCCTATTCAGATACGCAGTATTTT
>TRBV9|.|TRBJ1-2|.
CASSVDEGRGYTF
TGTGCCAGCAGCGTAGACGAAGGGAGAGGCTACACCTTC
>TRBV3-1/TRBV3-2|.|TRBJ2-7|once
CASSQDAGRSYEQYF
TGTGCCAGCAGCCAAGACGCCGGACGGAGCTACGAGCAGTACTTC
>TRBV18|.|TRBJ2-3|once
CASSPPSGDTQYF
TGTGCCAGCTCGCCACCAAGCGGGGATACGCAGTATTTT
>TRBV30|TRBD2|TRBJ2-1|once
CAWSQIGLVNEQFF
TGTGCCTGGAGCCAAATCGGACTAGTCAATGAGCAGTTCTTC
>TRBV7-3|.|TRBJ2-2|few
CASSFLPTGELFF
TGTGCCAGCAGCTTCCTGCCGACCGGGGAGCTGTTTTTT
>TRBV18|TRBD1|TRBJ2-2|.
CASSPLTGGSNTGELFF
TGTGCCAGCTCACCACTGACAGGGGGGTCGAACACCGGGGAGCTGTTTTTT
>TRBV4-3|.|TRBJ2-3|.
CASSQNLGSQQYF
TGCGCCAGCAGCCAGAACCTCGGGAGCCAGCAGTATTTT
>TRBV30|.|TRBJ1-6|few
CAWSVTREPPLHF
TGTGCCTGGAGTGTAACCAGGGAGCCACCCCTCCACTTT
>TRBV4-1|.|TRBJ1-2|.
CASSQDVRGEHGYTF
TGCGCCAGCAGCCAAGACGTCAGGGGTGAACATGGCTACACCTTC
>TRBV2|TRBD1|TRBJ2-2|.
CASSRTGIGNTGELFF
TGTGCCAGCAGCCGGACAGGGATCGGGAACACCGGGGAGCTGTTTTTT
>TRBV7-2|.|TRBJ2-7|.
CASSSPGHRSYEQYF
TGTGCCAGCAGCTCGCCGGGACACCGCTCCTACGAGCAGTACTTC
>TRBV5-4|TRBD1|TRBJ2-7|.
CASHRDRGYREQYF
TGTGCCAGCCACCGGGACAGGGGTTACCGCGAGCAGTACTTC
>TRBV13|TRBD2|TRBJ2-7|.
CASSSLQQAGVYEQYF
TGTGCCAGCAGCTCCCTCCAACAAGCGGGAGTGTACGAGCAGTACTTC
>TRBV9|.|TRBJ2-2|few
CASNDGNTGELFF
TGTGCCAGCAATGACGGGAACACCGGGGAGCTGTTTTTT
>TRBV20-1|TRBD1|TRBJ1-1|.
CSASNRGLGTEAFF
TGCAGTGCTAGTAACAGGGGGCTTGGCACTGAAGCTTTCTTT
>TRBV5-1|TRBD1|TRBJ1-2|.
CASSLATGSGYGYTF
TGCGCCAGCAGCTTGGCGACAGGGTCGGGCTATGGCTACACCTTC
>TRBV9|.|TRBJ2-2|few
CASSPFEARSNTGELFF
TGTGCCAGCAGCCCCTTCGAAGCGCGGTCGAACACCGGGGAGCTGTTTTTT
>TRBV5-1|.|TRBJ1-4|.
CASSSTGADEKLFF
TGCGCCAGCAGCTCGACCGGAGCAGATGAAAAACTGTTTTTT
>TRBV11-3|TRBD1|TRBJ2-3|once
CASSRQGSTDTQYF
TGTGCCAGCAGCCGACAGGGGTCCACAGATACGCAGTATTTT
>TRBV11-3|.|TRBJ2-6|.
CASSLRTTGANVLTF
TGTGCCAGCAGCTTAAGGACGACTGGGGCCAACGTCCTGACTTTC
>TRBV12-5|.|TRBJ1-2|.
CASGLVLSGRETYGYTF
TGTGCTAGTGGTTTGGTATTGTCGGGGCGCGAGACCTATGGCTACACCTTC
>TRBV7-9|TRBD1|TRBJ1-1|.
CASSLALTGAGTEAFF
TGTGCCAGCAGCTTAGCCCTGACAGGGGCTGGCACTGAAGCTTTCTTT
>TRBV6-6|.|TRBJ1-4|.
CASSYSTGGGLFF
TGTGCCAGCAGTTACTCGACTGGGGGGGGTCTGTTTTTT
>TRBV4-1|.|TRBJ1-1|.
CASSLTGASDTEAFF
TGCGCCAGCAGCCTCACCGGGGCGTCGGACACTGAAGCTTTCTTT
>TRBV7-2|.|TRBJ1-4|.
CASSWGPTNEKLFF
TGTGCCAGCAGCTGGGGCCCAACTAATGAAAAACTGTTTTTT
>TRBV9|.|TRBJ2-1|.
CASSVDETSEQFF
TGTGCCAGCAGCGTGGACGAAACTAGTGAGCAGTTCTTC
>TRBV5-8|.|TRBJ1-5|.
CASNLNGNRFYSNQPQHF
TGTGCCAGCAACCTGAACGGGAACCGATTTTATAGCAATCAGCCCCAGCATTTT
>TRBV4-1|.|TRBJ1-6|few
CASSQAPRGASGSPLHF
TGCGCCAGCAGCCAAGCCCCTCGGGGGGCGTCCGGTTCACCCCTCCACTTT
>TRBV9|TRBD2|TRBJ2-1|.
CASSTSGRSVGEQFF
TGTGCCAGCAGCACCAGCGGGAGATCGGTTGGTGAGCAGTTCTTC
>TRBV28|.|TRBJ2-1|.
CASSSSLSWGEQFF
TGTGCCAGCAGTTCCTCGCTATCTTGGGGCGAGCAGTTCTTC
>TRBV11-2|.|TRBJ2-1|once
CASSFRTLQRAQWQFF
TGTGCCAGCAGCTTCCGTACTCTACAGCGGGCACAATGGCAGTTCTTC
>TRBV18|.|TRBJ1-1|.
CASSLTDVNTEAFF
TGTGCCAGCTCACTCACAGACGTGAACACTGAAGCTTTCTTT
>TRBV30|.|TRBJ1-5|.
CAWSAGRSEPQHF
TGTGCCTGGAGTGCAGGCCGTTCGGAGCCCCAGCATTTT
>TRBV7-6|.|TRBJ2-1|.
CASSGRLVGEQFF
TGTGCCAGCAGCGGCAGACTAGTCGGTGAGCAGTTCTTC
>TRBV20-1|.|TRBJ2-7|.
CSVEQGDEQYF
TGCAGTGTAGAACAGGGCGACGAGCAGTACTTC
>TRBV5-8|.|TRBJ1-2|.
CASSLAGRHGYTF
TGTGCCAGCAGCTTGGCCGGGAGACATGGCTACACCTTC
>TRBV7-3|TRBD2|TRBJ2-7|.
CASSTYGGSEYEQYF
TGTGCCAGCAGCACGTATGGCGGGAGTGAGTACGAGCAGTACTTC
>TRBV4-2|.|TRBJ2-3|.
CASSQIPASEFPDTQYF
TGTGCCAGCAGCCAAATCCCGGCTAGCGAATTCCCAGATACGCAGTATTTT
>TRBV9|.|TRBJ2-5|.
CASSRGGQETQYF
TGTGCCAGCAGTAGGGGGGGACAAGAGACCCAGTACTTC
>TRBV7-9|.|TRBJ1-1|.
CASSLITDTEAFF
TGTGCCAGCAGCCTAATCACCGACACTGAAGCTTTCTTT
>TRBV2|TRBD2|TRBJ2-5|once
CASREGGGARETQYF
TGTGCCAGCAGGGAAGGCGGGGGGGCGAGGGAGACCCAGTACTTC
>TRBV19|.|TRBJ2-7|few
CASSISPGNYEQYF
TGTGCCAGTAGTATCAGCCCAGGGAACTACGAGCAGTACTTC
>TRBV5-4|TRBD2|TRBJ2-7|.
CASSLSSGRYVPNEQYF
TGTGCCAGCAGCTTGTCTAGCGGGAGGTATGTGCCAAACGAGCAGTACTTC
>TRBV30|TRBD1|TRBJ1-1|.
CAWSPGGLNTEAFF
TGTGCCTGGAGCCCAGGGGGCCTGAACACTGAAGCTTTCTTT
>TRBV5-1|.|TRBJ1-1|.
CASSLVQRATEAFF
TGCGCCAGCAGCTTGGTTCAGCGGGCTACTGAAGCTTTCTTT
>TRBV28|.|TRBJ2-1|.
CASSFEQGGNNEQFF
TGTGCCAGCAGTTTCGAACAGGGGGGGAACAATGAGCAGTTCTTC
>TRBV6-6|.|TRBJ2-2|.
CASKAFANTGELFF
TGTGCCAGCAAGGCTTTCGCGAACACCGGGGAGCTGTTTTTT
>TRBV2|.|TRBJ1-1|.
CASNRETGWNTEAFF
TGTGCCAGCAACCGAGAAACGGGCTGGAACACTGAAGCTTTCTTT
>TRBV15|TRBD2|TRBJ2-1|.
CATSRDPYPTSGSLDEQFF
TGTGCCACCAGCAGAGATCCCTACCCGACTAGCGGGAGCCTTGATGAGCAGTTCTTC
>TRBV24-1|TRBD2|TRBJ2-1|.
CATSDKKRGYNEQFF
TGTGCCACCAGTGACAAGAAGCGGGGATACAATGAGCAGTTCTTC
>TRBV3-1/TRBV3-2|.|TRBJ1-6|.
CASSLTATNSPLHF
TGTGCCAGCAGCCTGACAGCCACCAATTCACCCCTCCACTTT
>TRBV9|.|TRBJ2-3|once
CASSALLTPSTDTQYF
TGTGCCAGCAGCGCACTACTAACCCCTAGCACAGATACGCAGTATTTT
>TRBV11-2|.|TRBJ2-1|.
CASSLLNGLSEQFF
TGTGCCAGCAGCTTATTAAACGGCTTGTCAGAGCAGTTCTTC
>TRBV11-2|TRBD2|TRBJ2-3|.
CASSPSRASGSTDTQYF
TGTGCCAGCAGCCCCAGCCGGGCTAGCGGAAGCACAGATACGCAGTATTTT
>TRBV5-4|TRBD2|TRBJ2-3|.
CASSLKREGTTDTQYF
TGTGCCAGCAGCTTGAAGAGGGAGGGAACCACAGATACGCAGTATTTT